This is a list of T cell receptor beta chains from one sample in a study of blood T cells in healthy people across ages. TCRdb itself ran the 5' RACE reads through MiXCR, one entry per CDR3 protein. The table records about 1.8 million distinct CDR3 sequences, 49% of them present only once. Sequencing input: blood. The origin of the receptors is a woman between 40 and 55 years old in good health. Both conserved end residues are part of each CDR3. D genes are given only for firm matches. Size is omitted from some rows. Given values are once, few, many or a class for expanded clones.

TRBV7-2	NA	TRBJ2-1	NA	TGTGCCAGCAGCTTAAATTTTAGACAGGGAGGCAATGAGCAGTTCTTC	CASSLNFRQGGNEQFF
TRBV11-3	TRBD1	TRBJ1-4	NA	TGTGCCAGCAGCGCCCGGGACAGGGGGTTGTCTAATGAAAAACTGTTTTTT	CASSARDRGLSNEKLFF
TRBV7-8	NA	TRBJ2-1	NA	TGTGCCAGCAGCTTGGCCGCAGTGGCGGGGGCCGACAATGAGCAGTTCTTC	CASSLAAVAGADNEQFF
TRBV7-2	TRBD1	TRBJ2-3	many	TGTGCCAGCAGCTTAACAGGGGCAGATACGCAGTATTTT	CASSLTGADTQYF
TRBV20-1	TRBD1	TRBJ1-2	NA	TGCAGTGCTAGGGCCGGGACAGGGACATACTATGGCTACACCTTC	CSARAGTGTYYGYTF
TRBV6-2/TRBV6-3	TRBD1	TRBJ2-5	NA	TGTGCCAGCGAAACTTACAGGGGTCAGCAAGAGACCCAGTACTTC	CASETYRGQQETQYF
TRBV29-1	TRBD1	TRBJ1-2	few	TGCAGCGCCCGACAGGGGAAGGATGGCTACACCTTC	CSARQGKDGYTF
TRBV4-3	NA	TRBJ1-1	NA	TGCGCCAGCAGCCAAGAAACAGGGTATAAGAGTGCGGCTTTCTTT	CASSQETGYKSAAFF
TRBV29-1	TRBD2	TRBJ2-5	NA	TGCAGCGTCGGAGCGGGGGGAGGGGAGCAGTACTTC	CSVGAGGGEQYF
TRBV20-1	TRBD1	TRBJ1-2	few	TGCAGTGCTCCCTACAGGGGGCGCGTGGGGGGCTACACCTTC	CSAPYRGRVGGYTF
TRBV6-2/TRBV6-3	TRBD1	TRBJ2-7	NA	TGTGCCAGCAGTTACTCGGCCGAGGGACAGGGGAGAAGCGAGCAGTACTTC	CASSYSAEGQGRSEQYF
TRBV25-1	NA	TRBJ2-7	NA	TGTGCCAGCACACCTTCCGGAGGGCCTTTAACCCAGTACTTC	CASTPSGGPLTQYF
TRBV4-2	TRBD1	TRBJ1-1	NA	TGTGCCAGCAGCCAATATGGACAGGAGAACACTGAAGCTTTCTTT	CASSQYGQENTEAFF
TRBV9	NA	TRBJ2-1	NA	TGTGCCAGCAGGGATACGGGGGAGCAGTTCTTC	CASRDTGEQFF
TRBV5-1	TRBD2	TRBJ2-1	NA	TGCGCCAGCAGCTTCCCCGGGACTAGCGGGGGGAGCTCCTACAGTGAGCAGTTCTTC	CASSFPGTSGGSSYSEQFF
TRBV7-2	NA	TRBJ1-1	NA	TGTGCCAGCAGCCCTTTGAGGTTAACTGAAGCTTTCTTT	CASSPLRLTEAFF
TRBV20-1	TRBD1	TRBJ2-4	NA	TGCAGTGCTAGGGGACAGGGGGCCTTGGGGGAGCAGTACTTC	CSARGQGALGEQYF
TRBV6-2/TRBV6-3	TRBD1	TRBJ2-5	NA	TGTGCCAGCAGCTCGCCGGACAGGATGTACCAAGAGACCCAGTACTTC	CASSSPDRMYQETQYF
TRBV18	NA	TRBJ2-7	NA	TGTGCCAGCTCACCACCGTTCCCGGACGAAGGCCCCTACGAGCAGTACTTC	CASSPPFPDEGPYEQYF
TRBV29-1	NA	TRBJ1-2	NA	TGCAGCGTTGAGGGGTCTGGGGCTCCCTATGGCTACACCTTC	CSVEGSGAPYGYTF
TRBV7-2	TRBD1	TRBJ2-7	NA	TGTGCCAGCACCCTAGGGGCCGGGACAGGGAAGTACGAGCAGTACTTC	CASTLGAGTGKYEQYF
TRBV28	NA	TRBJ2-7	few	TGTGCCAGCAGCCCCAGACAGCTTGAGGGATACTACGAGCAGTACTTC	CASSPRQLEGYYEQYF
TRBV27	NA	TRBJ2-1	NA	TGTGCCAGCAGCCCAACAGAGAATGAGCAGTTCTTC	CASSPTENEQFF
TRBV6-5	NA	TRBJ1-2	NA	TGTGCCAGCACCATGGGGGGGCCTAACTATGGCTACACCTTC	CASTMGGPNYGYTF
TRBV11-1	TRBD1	TRBJ2-5	few	TGTGCCAGCAGAAACGACAGGGGTTCGGAGACCCAGTACTTC	CASRNDRGSETQYF
TRBV7-8	NA	TRBJ1-2	NA	TGTGCCAGCAGCTTAGGGATCGAGGGCTACACCTTC	CASSLGIEGYTF
TRBV6-5	NA	TRBJ1-1	once	TGTGCCAGCAGCCGTAAAAACGTACAGGGGAACACTGAAGCTTTCTTT	CASSRKNVQGNTEAFF
TRBV11-1	TRBD2	TRBJ2-1	NA	TGTGCCAGCAGCCGACTAGCGGGGATATACAATGAGCAGTTCTTC	CASSRLAGIYNEQFF
TRBV4-3	TRBD2	TRBJ2-7	few	TGCGCCAGCAGCCAAGGAAGCGGGGGGGTGAGTGAGCAGTACTTC	CASSQGSGGVSEQYF
TRBV6-2/TRBV6-3	NA	TRBJ1-2	NA	TGTGCCAGCAGTTCGATCCGACAGTACGGCTACACCTTC	CASSSIRQYGYTF
TRBV5-1	NA	TRBJ2-3	NA	TGTGCCAGCAGTTTGGTCGTCGGCACAGATACGCAGTATTTT	CASSLVVGTDTQYF
TRBV5-1	NA	TRBJ1-2	few	TGCGCCAGCAGCTTCCCCGGCAGAGGAGAATATGGCTACACCTTC	CASSFPGRGEYGYTF
TRBV6-6	NA	TRBJ2-1	NA	TGTGCCAGCGTTTCCACCTACAATGAGCAGTTCTTC	CASVSTYNEQFF
TRBV7-2	TRBD1	TRBJ1-5	NA	TGTGCCAGCAGCTCGGGACAGGGGTCGTGGCAGCCCCAGCATTTT	CASSSGQGSWQPQHF
TRBV7-2	NA	TRBJ1-2	few	TGTGCCAGCACCTCCCTAATTGGGGGGGGTTCTGGCTACACCTTC	CASTSLIGGGSGYTF
TRBV6-6	TRBD1	TRBJ1-1	NA	TGTGCCAGCAGGCAGACAGGGGCCACTGAAGCTTTCTTT	CASRQTGATEAFF
TRBV29-1	NA	TRBJ2-3	many	TGCAGCGTTCGAGGGAGAGGTACAGATACGCAGTATTTT	CSVRGRGTDTQYF
TRBV12-3/TRBV12-4	NA	TRBJ2-3	NA	TGTGCCACTTCGCAGGTGGGGGGCGCAGATACGCAGTATTTT	CATSQVGGADTQYF
TRBV6-2/TRBV6-3	TRBD1	TRBJ2-1	few	TGTGCCAGCCAGGACAGGGCGGAGGATGAGCAGTTCTTC	CASQDRAEDEQFF
TRBV27	TRBD2	TRBJ2-1	few	TGTGCCAGCAGCCGAGCGGGGGGGCTCGGTGAGCAGTTCTTC	CASSRAGGLGEQFF
TRBV4-2	NA	TRBJ2-7	NA	TGTGCCAGCAGCCAAGTCTCCCCGGGTGAGCAGTACTTC	CASSQVSPGEQYF
TRBV28	TRBD2	TRBJ2-4	once	TGTGCCAGCAGCTCATTCGCTGCGGGGGAGCAGTACTTC	CASSSFAAGEQYF
TRBV6-2/TRBV6-3	TRBD2	TRBJ2-5	NA	TGTGCCAGCAATACGATGAAAGGGCGGGGGAGCGGTGGGACCCAGTACTTC	CASNTMKGRGSGGTQYF
TRBV7-2	NA	TRBJ2-5	NA	TGTGCCAGCAGCACGTTCACAGGGAGGGAGACCCAGTACTTC	CASSTFTGRETQYF
TRBV28	NA	TRBJ2-1	once	TGTGCCAGCAGTTTAAATAGGGGAAAGCAGTTCTTC	CASSLNRGKQFF
TRBV6-5	NA	TRBJ2-7	NA	TGTGCCAGCAGCCGAGGACGGAAGGACGAGCAGTACTTC	CASSRGRKDEQYF
TRBV5-1	NA	TRBJ2-5	few	TGCGCCAGCAGCCCGGTGGGACGCGTACAAGAGACCCAGTACTTC	CASSPVGRVQETQYF
TRBV6-2/TRBV6-3	NA	TRBJ2-5	NA	TGTGCCAGCAGTTACGCGTCCGTCCAAGAGACCCAGTACTTC	CASSYASVQETQYF
TRBV9	TRBD2	TRBJ2-1	NA	TGTGCCAGCAGCCCCGAACCCTGGACTAGCGGGGGCGATGAGCAGTTCTTC	CASSPEPWTSGGDEQFF
TRBV20-1	NA	TRBJ1-2	few	TGCAGTGCCGTGAAAGCTAACTATGGCTACACCTTC	CSAVKANYGYTF
TRBV27	NA	TRBJ1-5	NA	TGTGCCAGCAGAAACAGGGAAGGTAGCAATCAGCCCCAGCATTTT	CASRNREGSNQPQHF